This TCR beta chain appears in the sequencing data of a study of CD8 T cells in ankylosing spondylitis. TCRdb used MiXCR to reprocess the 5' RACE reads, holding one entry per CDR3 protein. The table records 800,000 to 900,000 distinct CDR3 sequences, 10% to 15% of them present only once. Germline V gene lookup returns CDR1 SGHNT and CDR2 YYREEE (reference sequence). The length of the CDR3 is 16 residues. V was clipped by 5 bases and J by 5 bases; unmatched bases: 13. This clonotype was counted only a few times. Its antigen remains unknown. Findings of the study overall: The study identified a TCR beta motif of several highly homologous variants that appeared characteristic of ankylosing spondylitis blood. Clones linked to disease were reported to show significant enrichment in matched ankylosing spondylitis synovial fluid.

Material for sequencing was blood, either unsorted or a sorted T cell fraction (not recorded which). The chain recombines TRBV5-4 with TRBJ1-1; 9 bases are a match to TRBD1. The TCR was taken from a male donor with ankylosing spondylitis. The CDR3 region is CASRRIRGTGMTEAFF. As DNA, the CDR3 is TGTGCCAGCAGACGAATCCGTGGGACAGGGATGACTGAAGCTTTCTTT. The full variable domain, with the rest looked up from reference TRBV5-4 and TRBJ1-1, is ETGVTQSPTHLIKTRGQQVTLRCSSQSGHNTVSWYQQALGQGPQFIFQYYREEENGRGNFPPRFSGLQFPNYSSELNVNALELDDSALYLCASRRIRGTGMTEAFFGQGTRLTVV.